These 15 T cell receptor beta chains were all obtained from the same sample, sequenced in a study of molecular identifiers for immune sequencing clone quantification. TCRdb fed the PCR reads into MiXCR, producing one record per CDR3 protein. The table has 75,000 to 100,000 distinct CDR3 sequences, over 15% seen once. Material for sequencing was naive CD8+ T cells from blood, with Jurkat cell RNA spiked in. Described subset: FACS-sorted CD8+CD4-CCR7+CD45RA+ naive T cells. Receptors originate from a human donor in good health. Some libraries in this study had Jurkat cell RNA spiked in.

This clonotype was seen repeatedly, ten times or more. This rearrangement joins TRBV4-3 to TRBJ2-3; 8 bases are shared with TRBD2. CDR3 length: 16 residues. From germline, CDR1 is LGHNA and CDR2 YSLEER. V was clipped by 2 bases and J by 4 bases; unmatched bases: 8. In DNA form, the CDR3 reads TGCGCCAGCAGCCAAATACGGGGGGGCCTCGCAGATACGCAGTATTTT. Its protein is CASSQIRGGLADTQYF.

This clonotype is categorized as medium-sized. The V gene is TRBV29-1, the J gene TRBJ2-2, with 7 bases aligning to TRBD1. After removal of 6 bases from V and 5 bases from J, the junction contained 3 bases not matched to a gene. Germline V gene data show CDR1 as SQVTM and CDR2 as ANQGSEA. The CDR3 runs to 12 residues. CDR3 sequence reads: CSVVQGTGELFF. CDR3 DNA sequence: TGCAGCGTCGTACAGGGGACCGGGGAGCTGTTTTTT.

This clonotype has at least ten counts. This rearrangement joins TRBV12-3 or TRBV12-4 to TRBJ2-5; the match to TRBD1 covers 7 bases. CDR3 length equals 17 residues. The V segment lost 5 bases and the J segment 1 base; nucleotides outside the gene matches: 13. The CDR3 loop is CASSDNRGLGPQETQYF. The CDR3 DNA follows: TGTGCCAGCAGTGACAACAGGGGTTTGGGCCCCCAAGAGACCCAGTACTTC.

This clonotype was recorded at least ten times. The rearrangement links TRBV6-6 to TRBJ2-7, with D possibly called TRBD1 or TRBD2 (5 bases each). With 5 bases removed from V and 0 bases from J, the gap between germline ends came to 14 bases. This CDR3 contains 15 residues. Per germline, CDR1 MNHNY and CDR2 SVGAGI (reference sequence). This chain's CDR3 is CASSKGRFSSYEQYF. In DNA form, the CDR3 reads TGTGCCAGCAGTAAGGGACGTTTCAGCTCCTACGAGCAGTACTTC.

This clonotype was recorded at least ten times. This rearrangement joins TRBV9 to TRBJ2-2; D is unresolved. CDR3 size: 14 residues. Germline values: CDR1 SGDLS, CDR2 YYNGEE. The V end lost 3 bases, the J end lost 2 bases, and 8 bases lay between the germline ends. The CDR3 spells CASSGAPNTGELFF. In DNA form, the CDR3 reads TGTGCCAGCAGCGGAGCCCCAAACACCGGGGAGCTGTTTTTT.

In this sample, this clonotype turned up a few times. The chain is built from TRBV24-1 and TRBJ2-2; 7 positions match TRBD1. The ends lost 3 bases at V and 7 bases at J; junction bases unmatched: 13. Germline V CDR1 and CDR2: KGHDR, SFDVKD. This CDR3 spans 17 amino acids. The CDR3: CATSDKSGTAVDGELFF. The CDR3 bases are TGTGCCACCAGTGATAAATCCGGGACAGCAGTAGACGGGGAGCTGTTTTTT.

This clonotype was counted at least ten times. The chain links TRBV6-5 to TRBJ1-1, with D perhaps matching TRBD1 (6 bases). Trimming took off 6 bases at V and 3 bases at J, with 14 bases between the two ends. Germline values: CDR1 MNHEY, CDR2 SVGAGI. This CDR3 has 14 residues. The CDR3 sequence: CASRPLSGDTEAFF. As DNA, the CDR3 is TGTGCCAGCAGACCCTTATCAGGGGACACTGAAGCTTTCTTT.

There are many counts of this clonotype. The rearrangement links TRBV28 to TRBJ1-5; 8 bases map to TRBD1. The CDR3 runs to 16 residues. Germline CDR1 and CDR2: MDHEN and SYDVKM. The ends lost 4 bases at V and 7 bases at J; junction bases unmatched: 12. This chain's CDR3 is CASSSLGTGILQPQHF. The CDR3 DNA reads as TGTGCCAGCAGTTCCCTCGGGACAGGTATTTTGCAGCCCCAGCATTTT.

The table lists this clonotype with many counts. This chain uses TRBV1 with TRBJ2-7. TRBV1 is labeled a pseudogene. This CDR3 spans 12 amino acids. Written as DNA, the CDR3 is TGCACCAGCAGCCACTCGACTGGGGAGCAGTACTTC. As protein: CTSSHSTGEQYF.

This clonotype was observed at least ten times. The V and J genes are TRBV30 and TRBJ1-1; D is uncertain. Germline CDR1 GTSNPN, CDR2 SVGIG (reference sequence). Trimming pared 2 bases from V and 4 bases from J, leaving 5 bases between. There are 11 residues in the CDR3. CDR3 sequence: CAWSPLTEAFF. CDR3 bases: TGTGCCTGGAGTCCCCTCACTGAAGCTTTCTTT.

This clonotype was recorded many times. This chain links TRBV6-2 or TRBV6-3 with TRBJ2-7; a weak D match, TRBD1 (6 bases). With 10 bases removed from V and 3 bases from J, the gap between germline ends came to 16 bases. Germline V gene data show CDR1 as MNHEY and CDR2 as SVGEGT. The CDR3 is 13 residues long. Here the CDR3 DNA reads TGTGCCACCGACCCGACAGGATACTACGAGCAGTACTTC. Translation: CATDPTGYYEQYF.

Ten or more counts support this clonotype. V usage is TRBV12-5 and J usage is TRBJ2-5, with D perhaps TRBD1 (7 bases). The CDR3 totals 15 residues. V gave up 1 base and J gave up 2 bases, with 11 bases separating them. Germline V gene lookup returns CDR1 LGHNT and CDR2 FRNRAP. The CDR3 here is CASGLAGGFQETQYF. The CDR3 DNA reads as TGTGCTAGTGGTTTGGCAGGGGGGTTTCAAGAGACCCAGTACTTC.

This clonotype has a count of ten or more. The chain is built from TRBV7-6 and TRBJ2-7, with 8 bases fitting TRBD2. Losses at the gene ends were 5 bases for V and 0 bases for J; bases not matched to a gene: 6. This CDR3 comprises 15 residues. CDR1 is SGHVS, CDR2 FNYEAQ, per germline. CDR3 nucleotides: TGTGCCAGCAGCCCAACGAGCGGGAGCTCCTACGAGCAGTACTTC. It codes for CASSPTSGSSYEQYF.

In its sample, this clonotype was seen many times. The chain uses TRBV30 and TRBJ2-7; D unclear. This CDR3 spans 13 amino acids. Germline loops: CDR1 GTSNPN, CDR2 SVGIG (reference sequence). V lost 2 bases, J lost 3 bases, and 11 bases lay in between. The CDR3 DNA sequence: TGTGCCTGGAGTATGGACCGAGACTACGAGCAGTACTTC. Its protein is CAWSMDRDYEQYF.

This clonotype was seen repeatedly, ten times or more. This chain links TRBV2 with TRBJ2-1; 9 bases map to TRBD1. V shed 4 bases, J shed 2 bases, and the junction held 3 bases outside the gene matches. Looked up from germline, CDR1 is SNHLY and CDR2 is FYNNEI. The CDR3 contains 15 residues. DNA of the CDR3: TGTGCCAGCAGTGCCGGGACAGGGCCCTACAATGAGCAGTTCTTC. Translating gives CASSAGTGPYNEQFF.